This is a list of T cell receptor beta chains from one sample in a study of CD8 T cells in Susac syndrome. TCRdb re-called the immunoSEQ multiplex PCR reads with MiXCR, one entry per CDR3 protein. In the table there are approximately 230,000 distinct CDR3 sequences, 90% to 95% of which are singletons. The sequenced sample consisted of CD4+ T cells from PBMCs. The receptors stem from a human donor with multiple sclerosis. Both conserved end residues are part of each CDR3. A D gene is named only where the DNA matches it firmly. The size field is filled for only some rows; it gives once, few, many or a size class.

j_call | d_call | v_call | clone_size | cdr3_nt | cdr3_aa
TRBJ1-5 | - | TRBV4-2 | - | TGTGCCAGCAGCCAAGATTCCGATCAGCCCCAGCATTTT | CASSQDSDQPQHF
TRBJ1-1 | TRBD1 | TRBV7-3 | - | TGTGCCAGCAGCTTGACAGGGGGCAGGACTGAAGCTTTCTTT | CASSLTGGRTEAFF
TRBJ2-5 | - | TRBV20-1 | - | TGCAGCGGCGGCGGAGGCGCCAACCAAGAGACCCAGTACTTC | CSGGGGANQETQYF
TRBJ2-3 | - | TRBV29-1 | - | TGCAGCGCCCCTGGACAGGGAGGGGCCACGGGTACGCAGTATTTT | CSAPGQGGATGTQYF
TRBJ1-5 | - | TRBV7-9 | - | TGTGCCAGCAGCTTAGCTAGGGATGGCCATCAGCCCCAGCATTTT | CASSLARDGHQPQHF
TRBJ1-2 | TRBD1 | TRBV19 | - | TGTGCCAGTAGTACCACGGGACAGGGGAAAGGCTACACCTTC | CASSTTGQGKGYTF
TRBJ2-6 | - | TRBV9 | - | TGTGCCAGCAGCGTGAGGCTGGGGGCCAACGTCCTGACTTTC | CASSVRLGANVLTF
TRBJ2-2 | - | TRBV28 | - | TGTGCCAGCAGCCTACATCCGAACACCGGGGAGCTGTTTTTT | CASSLHPNTGELFF
TRBJ2-7 | - | TRBV6-6 | - | TGTGCCAGCAGTTACTCGAGGACAGCCTACGAGCAGTACTTC | CASSYSRTAYEQYF
TRBJ2-1 | TRBD2 | TRBV29-1 | - | TGCAGCGTTGAGGGGACAGATATACTAGCGGGAGGGTACAATGAGCAGTTCTTC | CSVEGTDILAGGYNEQFF
TRBJ1-3 | - | TRBV19 | - | TGTGCCAGTAGTATTGGAGTCGGGAACACCATATATTTT | CASSIGVGNTIYF
TRBJ2-3 | - | TRBV7-3 | - | TGTGCCAGCAGCTTAACCGAATCGGGTACGCAGTATTTT | CASSLTESGTQYF
TRBJ2-1 | TRBD2 | TRBV6-5 | - | TGTGCCAGCAGTTACTCGATGGGAGGACTAGGGCGCAATGAGCAGTTCTTC | CASSYSMGGLGRNEQFF
TRBJ2-2 | TRBD2 | TRBV9 | - | TGTGCCAGCAGCGTACTAGCGGGAGTTGAAACCGGGGAGCTGTTTTTT | CASSVLAGVETGELFF
TRBJ1-1 | - | TRBV6-4 | - | TGTGCCAGCAGTGACCCAGCGACAACTGAAGCTTTCTTT | CASSDPATTEAFF
TRBJ2-7 | TRBD1 | TRBV20-1 | - | TGCAGTGCTAACCCCGGGACAGGGAAGACCGAGCAGTACTTC | CSANPGTGKTEQYF
TRBJ2-5 | TRBD2 | TRBV5-6 | - | TGTGCCAGCAGCTTGGTAGCGGGGTACCAAGAGACCCAGTACTTC | CASSLVAGYQETQYF
TRBJ1-2 | TRBD1 | TRBV23-1 | - | TGCGCCAGCAGCGGGAAGGGACAGGATAATGGCTACACCTTC | CASSGKGQDNGYTF
TRBJ1-1 | - | TRBV30 | - | TGTGCCTGCTACTTTAAACAGGGTCTGGGTGAAGCTTTCTTT | CACYFKQGLGEAFF
TRBJ2-3 | - | TRBV19 | - | TGTGCCAGTAGTATCTCTGGCACAGGGGGGGGCACAGATACGCAGTATTTT | CASSISGTGGGTDTQYF
TRBJ2-2 | - | TRBV7-2 | - | TGTGCCAGCAGCATACGGGGCGGACGGGAGCTGTTTTTT | CASSIRGGRELFF
TRBJ1-4 | - | TRBV12-3/TRBV12-4 | - | TGTGCCACCAAAGGGGTTGATGAAAAACTGTTTTTT | CATKGVDEKLFF
TRBJ2-1 | - | TRBV12-3/TRBV12-4 | - | TGTGCCAGCAGTTACACCCTCGAGGGGTACAATGAGCAGTTCTTC | CASSYTLEGYNEQFF
TRBJ2-1 | - | TRBV20-1 | few | TGCAGTGCTAGAGATTCCGGGACGGGCAACAATGAGCAGTTCTTC | CSARDSGTGNNEQFF
TRBJ2-5 | - | TRBV29-1 | - | TGCAGCGTTGTCCCTCCAGAGACCCAGTACTTC | CSVVPPETQYF
TRBJ2-7 | TRBD1 | TRBV28 | - | TGTGCCAGCAGTACCCCGGGACAGGGGAACTACGAGCAGTACTTC | CASSTPGQGNYEQYF
TRBJ1-1 | - | TRBV9 | - | TGTGCCAGCAGCATCGGCCAGAACACTGAAGCTTTCTTT | CASSIGQNTEAFF
TRBJ2-1 | TRBD2 | TRBV24-1 | - | TGTGCCACCAGTACCCTAGCGGGAGTTGAGAATGAGCAGTTCTTC | CATSTLAGVENEQFF
TRBJ2-2 | - | TRBV10-3 | - | TGTGCCATCAGTGCGGGACAACCAACGAACACCGGGGAGCTGTTTTTT | CAISAGQPTNTGELFF
TRBJ2-1 | TRBD2 | TRBV20-1 | - | TGCAGTGCTTGGGGAGGGACTAGCGGGAGGGCCGGGGGGGGCAATGAGCAGTTCTTC | CSAWGGTSGRAGGGNEQFF